A selection of T cell receptor beta chains follows, all from one sample in a study of T cells after yellow fever vaccination. TCRdb re-called the 5' RACE reads through MiXCR, storing one row per CDR3 protein. The repertoire holds a few hundred thousand distinct CDR3 sequences, with around 3.6% as singletons. Specimen: PBMCs, collected on the day of the yellow fever booster vaccination. The receptors were gathered from a man between 18 and 35 years old who received the YFV17D yellow fever vaccine. Each CDR3 is given with its conserved first and last residue. The order of the fields is D gene, J gene, V gene, clone size, CDR3 DNA, CDR3 protein. A D gene is named only where the DNA matches it firmly. Clone size is given for some rows only: seen once, a few or many times, or a class if the clone is expanded.

NA | TRBJ1-6 | TRBV6-5 | many | TGTGCCAGCAGCACGGGGAATTCACCCCTCCACTTT | CASSTGNSPLHF
NA | TRBJ2-1 | TRBV5-1 | NA | TGCGCCAGCAGCCTTTCAGGGATGGGTGGCAATGAGCAGTTCTTC | CASSLSGMGGNEQFF
TRBD1 | TRBJ2-3 | TRBV7-2 | many | TGTGCCAGCAGCGGGCCGACAGGGAAGTCGCTTAACCGGGCAGATACGCAGTATTTT | CASSGPTGKSLNRADTQYF
TRBD2 | TRBJ2-5 | TRBV20-1 | many | TGCAGTGCTAGACGACGCGGGACTAGCGGGGGGGCCTTGGAGACCCAGTACTTC | CSARRRGTSGGALETQYF
NA | TRBJ1-2 | TRBV29-1 | many | TGCAGCGTTGAGGATCGGCGCTATGGCTACACCTTC | CSVEDRRYGYTF
TRBD2 | TRBJ2-5 | TRBV28 | NA | TGTGCCAGCACCTCCCGAAGCGGGGCCCTCCAAGAGACCCAGTACTTC | CASTSRSGALQETQYF
TRBD2 | TRBJ2-3 | TRBV6-2/TRBV6-3 | many | TGTGCCAGCAGGTACGGGACTACCAGCACAGATACGCAGTATTTT | CASRYGTTSTDTQYF
NA | TRBJ1-5 | TRBV20-1 | NA | TGCAGTGCTAGAGGGCGGGGGGGAGGTCAGCCCCAGCATTTT | CSARGRGGGQPQHF
TRBD1 | TRBJ2-7 | TRBV27 | NA | TGTGCCAGCAGTCGCATAGACGGGACAGGTACCTACGAGCAGTACTTC | CASSRIDGTGTYEQYF
NA | TRBJ2-3 | TRBV20-1 | many | TGCAGTGCTAGTAGGCGGACTAGCACAGATACGCAGTATTTT | CSASRRTSTDTQYF
TRBD1 | TRBJ1-1 | TRBV7-2 | NA | TGTGCCAGCAGTAACCTCAGGGGGCGGAACACTGAAGCTTTCTTT | CASSNLRGRNTEAFF
NA | TRBJ2-3 | TRBV6-2/TRBV6-3 | many | TGTGCCAGCAGTTATTCGACCCTTAGCACAGATACGCAGTATTTT | CASSYSTLSTDTQYF
TRBD1 | TRBJ2-3 | TRBV6-1 | many | TGTGCCAGCAGTGACCCTGGGACAGGGTATACAGATACGCAGTATTTT | CASSDPGTGYTDTQYF
TRBD2 | TRBJ2-3 | TRBV7-2 | many | TGTGCCAGCAGCCCGGGGAGGGTAGCCGATACGCAGTATTTT | CASSPGRVADTQYF
NA | TRBJ1-1 | TRBV5-5 | many | TGTGCCAGCAGCTTGGGGGCGCCCGGTGGTACTGAAGCTTTCTTT | CASSLGAPGGTEAFF
TRBD1 | TRBJ2-1 | TRBV20-1 | NA | TGCAGTGCCCCCCCGACAGGGTTATATGAGCAGTTCTTC | CSAPPTGLYEQFF
NA | TRBJ2-3 | TRBV5-5 | few | TGTGCCAGCAGCTTGGAGGGGTCCAGGACAGATACGCAGTATTTT | CASSLEGSRTDTQYF
TRBD2 | TRBJ2-1 | TRBV7-2 | many | TGTGCCAGCAGTAGCGCTCCCCTAGCGGGGAGCTCCTACAATGAGCAGTTCTTC | CASSSAPLAGSSYNEQFF
TRBD2 | TRBJ2-3 | TRBV5-6 | many | TGTGCCAGCAGCCTGAGGCTAGCGGGGACCACAGATACGCAGTATTTT | CASSLRLAGTTDTQYF
NA | TRBJ2-2 | TRBV24-1 | NA | TGTGCCACCAGTGCCAGACATAACACCGGGGAGCTGTTTTTT | CATSARHNTGELFF
TRBD1 | TRBJ2-1 | TRBV5-4 | many | TGTGCCAGCAGCGCGGGACAGGGGCTTTACAATGAGCAGTTCTTC | CASSAGQGLYNEQFF
TRBD2 | TRBJ2-7 | TRBV5-1 | many | TGCGCCAGCAGCGCTCAACTAGCGGGGTCCAACGAGCAGTACTTC | CASSAQLAGSNEQYF
NA | TRBJ1-5 | TRBV19 | few | TGTGCCAGTACCGATCGGTCGGGGTTGAATGAGCCCCAGCATTTT | CASTDRSGLNEPQHF
NA | TRBJ1-4 | TRBV4-3 | many | TGCGCCAGCAGCCAAGAGGCGGAAGTCGGGGAAAAACTGTTTTTT | CASSQEAEVGEKLFF
TRBD2 | TRBJ2-5 | TRBV3-1 | few | TGTGCCAGCAGCCAAGATGAGCGGGGGGTTACCGAGACCCAGTACTTC | CASSQDERGVTETQYF
TRBD2 | TRBJ2-5 | TRBV7-9 | many | TGTGCCAGCAGCTTAGGACTAGCGGGGACCGAGTACCAAGAGACCCAGTACTTC | CASSLGLAGTEYQETQYF
NA | TRBJ2-2 | TRBV7-2 | many | TGTGCCAGCAGCTTAGACGGCCCGGGAACCGGGGAGCTGTTTTTT | CASSLDGPGTGELFF
NA | TRBJ2-2 | TRBV30 | many | TGTGCCGCCGACCCCGAGGGACTTAACACCGGGGAGCTGTTTTTT | CAADPEGLNTGELFF
NA | TRBJ1-4 | TRBV12-3/TRBV12-4 | few | TGTGCCAGCAGTGGGGAGGGCCAAATTGATGAAAAACTGTTTTTT | CASSGEGQIDEKLFF
NA | TRBJ1-3 | TRBV7-9 | few | TGTGCCAGCAGCTTCCCCGTCGTTGGAAACACCATATATTTT | CASSFPVVGNTIYF
NA | TRBJ2-5 | TRBV11-3 | many | TGTGCCAGCAGCCCCCGGGACGGCCAAGAGACCCAGTACTTC | CASSPRDGQETQYF
TRBD1 | TRBJ2-5 | TRBV7-2 | NA | TGTGCCAGCAGCTTAGCGGACAGGGCAGAGACCCAGTACTTC | CASSLADRAETQYF
NA | TRBJ2-2 | TRBV6-5 | NA | TGTGCCAGCAGTTACGCGGTTGGCGGGGAGCTGTTTTTT | CASSYAVGGELFF
NA | TRBJ2-3 | TRBV5-1 | many | TGCGCCAGCAGCTTTAGGGGTAGAGATACGCAGTATTTT | CASSFRGRDTQYF
NA | TRBJ1-1 | TRBV18 | few | TGTGCCAGCTCACCTTCCGTGGGGGCCCGGACTGAAGCTTTCTTT | CASSPSVGARTEAFF
NA | TRBJ2-3 | TRBV20-1 | many | TGCAGTTGCCGGCCGACAGATACGCAGTATTTT | CSCRPTDTQYF
TRBD2 | TRBJ2-1 | TRBV6-5 | few | TGTGCCAGCAGTTACGGCGGGGGATCGAATGAGCAGTTCTTC | CASSYGGGSNEQFF
NA | TRBJ2-3 | TRBV4-1 | many | TGCGCCAGCAGCCAAGCGGCAGATACGCAGTATTTT | CASSQAADTQYF
NA | TRBJ2-2 | TRBV5-1 | many | TGTGCCAGCAGTTTATCCGCCGGGGAGCTGTTTTTT | CASSLSAGELFF
NA | TRBJ1-1 | TRBV5-1 | many | TGCGCCAGCAGCTTCAGGGACACTGAAGCTTTCTTT | CASSFRDTEAFF
NA | TRBJ2-5 | TRBV18 | many | TGTGCCAGCTCACGCTTACAGGGCACCCAAGAGACCCAGTACTTC | CASSRLQGTQETQYF
NA | TRBJ2-1 | TRBV7-6 | many | TGTGCCAGCAGCTTAGAGGGGGGGGTTAGCCCGAATATCTTC | CASSLEGGVSPNIF
TRBD1 | TRBJ2-5 | TRBV6-5 | many | TGTGCCAGCAGCCATGGACAGGGGGGAGAGACCCAGTACTTC | CASSHGQGGETQYF
NA | TRBJ2-5 | TRBV7-6 | NA | TGTGCCAGCAGCTTTAGGGGCCAGTACCAAGAGACCCAGTACTTC | CASSFRGQYQETQYF
TRBD1 | TRBJ2-2 | TRBV10-2 | many | TGCGCCAGCCGAGGACAGGGGGCGGTCGGGGAGCTGTTTTTT | CASRGQGAVGELFF